This T cell receptor beta chain was identified in a study of T cell clonality in common variable immunodeficiency (dated by TCRdb to the mid-2010s). Most of the CVID patients and most of the healthy controls were of Caucasian heritage. Heparinized peripheral whole blood samples of about 5 to 9 ml were collected from each donor. Genomic DNA from adults with common variable immune deficiency (CVID) and from healthy adult controls was the source for sequencing TCRbeta CDR3 repertoires. The control group comprised some 22 healthy adult volunteers, approximately twelve female and approximately ten male, aged roughly 23 to 70 years with a mean age of approximately 30. Diluted blood was subjected to density centrifugation over Hypaque 1077 or Ficoll-Paque for isolation of peripheral blood mononuclear cells. Unsorted mononuclear cells served as the source of genomic DNA, which was extracted either by Qiagen column purification or by a centrifugation-based method.

On the study overall, not on this receptor specifically: CVID TCRbeta sequences reportedly showed fewer deletions and N-nucleotide insertions and lacked highly modified clones with 13 or more V deletions. Differences among patients in the CVID cohort limited the correlations between repertoire features and clinical complications. The authors noted that sequencing repertoires of T cell subpopulations would be needed to clarify what caused the increased clonality in CVID. CVID subjects shared fewer TCRbeta clones with each other than healthy controls did (p < 0.0001). TCRbeta clonality was higher in CVID subjects than in healthy controls (t-test p = 0.018), and the increase was most characteristic of about a third of subjects. Despite equal DNA input, controls averaged roughly 89,000 unique sequences per sample versus 30,000 to 40,000 in CVID samples.

For sequencing, equivalent amounts of genomic DNA were input from CVID and control samples. For every sample, a 60 bp segment covering the rearranged TCRbeta CDR3 region was amplified and then sequenced. The immunoSEQ assay, a bias-corrected multiplex PCR combined with high-throughput sequencing, was used for TCRbeta amplification. The paper's data handling went like this. Every unique nucleotide sequence was considered a clone and was annotated with V, D and J genes, copy number and frequency. Sequences were labeled productive if in frame, and non-productive if out of frame or containing stop codons. As previously described, clonality was computed from Shannon's entropy. Mean CDR3 Kyte-Doolittle hydropathy was derived from the predicted amino acid sequences of productive clones. Using the R hclust function, scaled V gene usage was clustered hierarchically with Manhattan distance and complete linkage. Sharing of clones by CDR3 amino acid sequence was evaluated through resampling of 12 repertoires per group over 100 rounds. The repertoires were searched for about 70 published EBV-specific TCRbeta sequences and 200 to 300 published CMV-specific TCRbeta sequences. Analysis left out two CVID samples that produced under 10,000 sequences, so some 45 CVID repertoires remained. The immuneACCESS repertoire file appears here via TCRdb, limited to in-frame rearrangements. These files lack a portion of the clones; in checked studies, under half of the deficit traces to unresolved V genes, and the cause of the others is not known. V and J calls and clone size are given by that table; D and trimming were obtained from the DNA. In this sample the table shows tens of thousands of clones, and no singletons are among them. The ten largest clonotypes hold approximately 13% of the sample.

From the cysteine through the phenylalanine, the CDR3 covers 15 amino acids. Shown are 36 bases from within the CDR3, in frame from base 1. The junction shows trimming of 3 bases on V and 2 bases on J, and the gene matches do not reach 4 bases of it. From a lookup of the germline V gene (reference sequence), CDR1 and CDR2 are SGHKS and YYEKEE. This clone was counted between two and nine times. Its cognate antigen has yet to be identified. The read gets to within 3 residues of the CDR3 end, and the germline J gene fills in the rest. Specimen: peripheral blood mononuclear cells. The rearrangement joined TRBV5-5 to TRBJ2-7; 11 bases in the middle match TRBD2. This receptor was taken from a person aged 18 to 70 in good health. CDR3 DNA (partial): TGTGCCAGCAGCTCCCTAGCGGGGGGAGCCTACGAG. Its translation is CASSSLAGGAYE. The CDR3 in full is CASSSLAGGAYEQYF.